A selection of T cell receptor beta chains follows, all from one sample in a study of blood T cells in healthy people across ages. TCRdb called the 5' RACE reads again in MiXCR, with one record for every CDR3 protein. Of hundreds of thousands of distinct CDR3 sequences listed, about 55% are singletons. Sequences were obtained from blood. The receptors come from a man older than 75 in good health. Each CDR3 is given with its conserved first and last residue. A D gene is named only where the DNA matches it firmly. Rows may omit the clone size; those that give it use once, few, many or a size class.

D,V,J,size,CDR3,DNA
-,TRBV5-1,TRBJ2-1,-,CASSLREPYYNEQFF,TGCGCCAGCAGCTTAAGGGAACCCTACTACAATGAGCAGTTCTTC
TRBD2,TRBV7-9,TRBJ2-7,-,CASSPPLAGDSYEQYF,TGTGCCAGCAGCCCCCCTCTAGCGGGGGACTCCTACGAGCAGTACTTC
TRBD2,TRBV12-3/TRBV12-4,TRBJ2-1,-,CVSSLDYLGTSKFF,TGTGTCAGCAGTTTAGACTATCTCGGGACTAGCAAGTTCTTC
-,TRBV2,TRBJ1-6,-,CAGRYDSSYNSPLHF,TGTGCCGGGCGCTACGACAGCTCCTATAATTCACCCCTCCACTTT
TRBD1,TRBV4-2,TRBJ2-7,few,CASSQPDRGTYEQYF,TGTGCCAGCAGCCAACCGGACAGGGGAACCTACGAGCAGTACTTC
TRBD1,TRBV5-6,TRBJ2-1,few,CASSLGQGTDEQFF,TGTGCCAGCAGCCTCGGACAGGGGACCGATGAGCAGTTCTTC
-,TRBV6-5,TRBJ2-7,once,CASSYRQGGGYEQYF,TGTGCCAGCAGTTACCGACAGGGAGGGGGCTACGAGCAGTACTTC
TRBD2,TRBV20-1,TRBJ2-5,few,CSASKSSGHQETQYF,TGCAGTGCTAGCAAGTCTAGCGGACATCAAGAGACCCAGTACTTC
-,TRBV20-1,TRBJ2-3,few,CSARKVVAAGYAYF,TGCAGTGCCCGAAAGGTGGTAGCGGCAGGATACGCGTATTTT
-,TRBV29-1,TRBJ2-2,-,CSVEGRGQGIGTGELFF,TGCAGCGTTGAAGGGCGCGGGCAGGGAATTGGGACCGGGGAGCTGTTTTTT
-,TRBV12-3/TRBV12-4,TRBJ2-1,few,CASSLGLGEQFF,TGTGCCAGCAGTTTAGGTCTTGGGGAGCAGTTCTTC
TRBD2,TRBV5-6,TRBJ2-7,few,CASSGELAGVGRFSYEQYF,TGTGCCAGCAGCGGTGAACTAGCGGGAGTAGGCCGCTTTTCCTACGAGCAGTACTTC
-,TRBV7-2,TRBJ2-5,-,CASSPGPSGTQYF,TGTGCCAGCAGCCCCGGGCCCTCCGGGACCCAGTACTTC
TRBD1,TRBV29-1,TRBJ2-7,-,CSVGGGTGPNREQYF,TGCAGCGTTGGGGGCGGGACAGGGCCCAACCGCGAGCAGTACTTC
-,TRBV29-1,TRBJ2-7,-,CSVAMTVSYEQYF,TGCAGCGTTGCAATGACAGTCTCCTACGAGCAGTACTTC
TRBD2,TRBV3-1,TRBJ2-3,few,CASSPRLLGLAEHRYAYF,TGTGCCAGCAGCCCAAGACTCCTAGGACTAGCGGAGCACAGATACGCGTATTTT
TRBD1,TRBV13,TRBJ2-4,few,CASSPKGTGKNIQYF,TGTGCCAGCAGCCCCAAAGGGACAGGAAAAAACATTCAGTACTTC
-,TRBV11-1,TRBJ2-1,few,CASSLVVVGLAREQFF,TGTGCCAGCAGCTTAGTCGTGGTAGGGCTAGCCCGCGAGCAGTTCTTC
TRBD1,TRBV12-5,TRBJ2-1,-,CASGLDRGYEQFF,TGTGCTAGTGGTCTGGACAGGGGTTATGAGCAGTTCTTC
-,TRBV6-5,TRBJ2-7,-,CASSYSGRPSLPYEQYF,TGTGCCAGCAGTTACTCGGGCAGGCCCTCCCTTCCCTACGAGCAGTACTTC
-,TRBV2,TRBJ1-1,-,CASSVQDGSEAFF,TGTGCCAGCAGTGTCCAGGACGGGTCTGAAGCTTTCTTT
-,TRBV27,TRBJ2-7,-,CASGNFRGYEQYF,TGTGCCAGCGGAAACTTCCGGGGTTACGAGCAGTACTTC
-,TRBV20-1,TRBJ2-6,-,CSAQSSGANVLTF,TGCAGTGCACAGAGCTCTGGGGCCAACGTCCTGACTTTC
-,TRBV7-2,TRBJ2-1,-,CASSQAGQDEQFF,TGTGCCAGCAGCCAAGCGGGACAGGATGAGCAGTTCTTC
-,TRBV20-1,TRBJ1-2,few,CSARIGGGDGYTF,TGCAGTGCTAGGATTGGGGGAGGTGATGGCTACACCTTC
TRBD1,TRBV5-5,TRBJ2-7,-,CASSSGTGIDEQYF,TGTGCCAGCAGCTCCGGGACAGGGATCGACGAGCAGTACTTC
-,TRBV20-1,TRBJ2-7,once,CSAQRVEQGLYEQYF,TGCAGTGCTCAAAGGGTCGAACAGGGACTCTACGAGCAGTACTTC
-,TRBV27,TRBJ2-7,-,CASSLSKGDRPYEQYF,TGTGCCAGCAGTTTATCGAAAGGGGACCGACCCTACGAGCAGTACTTC
TRBD1,TRBV3-1,TRBJ2-7,-,CASSQYRGPYEQYF,TGCGCCAGCAGCCAGTACAGGGGCCCCTACGAGCAGTACTTC
-,TRBV29-1,TRBJ2-3,-,CSVEGRALHRYAYF,TGCAGCGTTGAAGGCCGGGCGCTGCACAGATACGCGTATTTT
-,TRBV27,TRBJ2-3,-,CASSLLLDRYAYF,TGTGCCAGCAGTTTACTATTGGACAGATACGCGTATTTT
TRBD1,TRBV4-2,TRBJ2-3,-,CASSQDLGDRYAYF,TGTGCCAGCAGCCAAGATCTGGGGGACAGATACGCGTATTTT
TRBD2,TRBV5-1,TRBJ2-1,-,CASSLGLAGGREQFF,TGCGCCAGCAGCTTGGGGCTAGCGGGAGGACGTGAGCAGTTCTTC
TRBD1,TRBV11-3,TRBJ2-5,few,CASSSGQGKFIEQYF,TGTGCCAGCAGCTCCGGACAGGGGAAGTTTATTGAGCAGTACTTC
-,TRBV12-3/TRBV12-4,TRBJ2-5,few,CASSPLDREETQYF,TGTGCCAGCAGTCCCCTTGACAGAGAAGAGACCCAGTACTTC
-,TRBV7-9,TRBJ1-2,-,CASSPFVQDGYTF,TGTGCCAGCAGCCCTTTTGTCCAGGATGGCTACACCTTC
TRBD1,TRBV12-3/TRBV12-4,TRBJ2-5,-,CASSVRQGAGETQYF,TGTGCCAGCAGTGTGCGACAGGGGGCGGGGGAGACCCAGTACTTC
TRBD1,TRBV2,TRBJ2-5,few,CASSGQGADEETQYF,TGTGCCAGCAGTGGACAGGGGGCAGATGAAGAGACCCAGTACTTC
-,TRBV5-1,TRBJ1-2,many,CASSAGGSGYTF,TGCGCCAGCTCCGCCGGGGGGTCTGGCTACACCTTC
-,TRBV20-1,TRBJ2-7,-,CSLRGEYEQYF,TGCAGTCTAAGGGGGGAATACGAGCAGTACTTC
TRBD2,TRBV20-1,TRBJ2-5,-,CSATPGTSNQETQYF,TGCAGTGCAACCCCCGGGACTAGCAACCAAGAGACCCAGTACTTC
-,TRBV20-1,TRBJ2-7,-,CSARVPGLSYEQYF,TGCAGTGCTAGAGTTCCAGGGCTCTCCTACGAGCAGTACTTC
-,TRBV4-2,TRBJ2-3,-,CASSQGDGGGVSGTQYF,TGTGCCAGCAGCCAAGGAGATGGAGGGGGCGTATCTGGTACGCAGTATTTT
-,TRBV6-5,TRBJ2-1,-,CASSPVGLTSRNEQFF,TGTGCCAGCAGTCCCGTTGGTTTAACCTCGCGCAATGAGCAGTTCTTC
-,TRBV29-1,TRBJ2-2,-,CSVEGAGANTGELFF,TGCAGCGTTGAAGGGGCAGGGGCGAACACCGGGGAGCTGTTTTTT
TRBD1,TRBV24-1,TRBJ1-1,-,CATSQGARTEAFF,TGTGCCACCAGCCAGGGGGCGCGAACTGAAGCTTTCTTT
-,TRBV28,TRBJ2-7,-,CAGSLYPFEQYF,TGTGCCGGCAGTTTATACCCCTTCGAGCAGTACTTC
TRBD1,TRBV20-1,TRBJ2-5,-,CSARRILPGQGGEETQYF,TGCAGTGCTAGGCGAATCCTCCCGGGACAGGGGGGCGAAGAGACTCAGTACTTC
TRBD2,TRBV20-1,TRBJ2-7,-,CSARLTSGQLYEQYF,TGCAGTGCTAGGTTGACTAGCGGGCAGCTCTACGAGCAGTACTTC
TRBD1,TRBV20-1,TRBJ1-1,once,CSADPGQTLNTEAFF,TGCAGTGCGGACCCGGGACAGACTTTGAACACTGAAGCTTTCTTT
TRBD1,TRBV28,TRBJ1-5,-,CANSPNGQGDNQPQHF,TGTGCCAACAGTCCGAATGGACAGGGCGACAATCAGCCCCAGCATTTT
-,TRBV12-5,TRBJ2-2,-,CASQRDLNTGELFF,TGTGCTAGCCAACGGGACTTAAACACCGGGGAGCTGTTTTTT
-,TRBV18,TRBJ2-7,-,CASSGDIQEQYF,TGTGCCAGCTCAGGGGACATTCAGGAGCAGTACTTC
-,TRBV28,TRBJ2-7,-,CANSLSYEQYF,TGTGCCAACAGCCTCTCCTACGAGCAGTACTTC